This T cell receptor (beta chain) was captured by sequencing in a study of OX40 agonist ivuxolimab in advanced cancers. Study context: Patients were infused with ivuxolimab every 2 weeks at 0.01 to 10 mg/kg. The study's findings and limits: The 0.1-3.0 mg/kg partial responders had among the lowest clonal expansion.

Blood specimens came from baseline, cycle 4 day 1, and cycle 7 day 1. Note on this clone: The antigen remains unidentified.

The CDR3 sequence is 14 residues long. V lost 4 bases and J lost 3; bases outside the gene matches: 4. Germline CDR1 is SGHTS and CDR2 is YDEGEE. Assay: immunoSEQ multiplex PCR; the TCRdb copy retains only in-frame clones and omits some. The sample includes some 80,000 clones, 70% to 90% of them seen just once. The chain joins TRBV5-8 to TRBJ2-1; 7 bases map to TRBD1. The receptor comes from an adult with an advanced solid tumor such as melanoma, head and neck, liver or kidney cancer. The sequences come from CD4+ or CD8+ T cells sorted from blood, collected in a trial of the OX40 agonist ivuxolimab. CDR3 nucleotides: TGTGCCAGCAGCGTACCAGGGGGCTACAATGAGCAGTTCTTC. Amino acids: CASSVPGGYNEQFF. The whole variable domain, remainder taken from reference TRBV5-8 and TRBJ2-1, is EAGVTQSPTHLIKTRGQQATLRCSPISGHTSVYWYQQALGLGLQFLLWYDEGEERNRGNFPPRFSGRQFPNYSSELNVNALELEDSALYLCASSVPGGYNEQFFGPGTRLTVL.